The T cell receptor (beta chain) under discussion was sequenced for a study of CD8 T cells in Susac syndrome. The study's findings and limits: A relatively small number of individuals underwent TCR sequencing and HLA analysis.

A quantity of about 0.5 to 1 ug RNA underwent reverse transcription using random hexamers. Amplification of the TCR beta CDR3 was carried out by immunoSEQ multiplex PCR, which spanned a total of 54 Vbeta and 13 Jbeta segments. MiXCR, applied by TCRdb to the immunoSEQ multiplex PCR reads, yields one record per CDR3 protein. The table lists about 200,000 distinct CDR3 sequences, 90% to 95% of them singletons. Points on this clonotype: The antigen remains unidentified.

Sequencing targeted TCR beta in blood CD8+ and CD4+ T cells. Purification of the CD8+ and CD4+ T cells relied on negative isolation, and TEMRA cells underwent FACS enrichment. Germline CDR1 LNHNV, CDR2 YYDKDF (reference sequence). With 3 bases removed from V and 2 bases from J, the gap between germline ends came to 14 bases. The CDR3 is 16 residues long. The TCR comes from a human donor with multiple sclerosis. The source material was CD8+ T cells from PBMCs. The V gene is TRBV15, the J gene TRBJ1-5; D unresolved. As DNA, the CDR3 is TGTGCCACCAGCAGGGCTATTGGGGTAGGCAATCAGCCCCAGCATTTT. Translating gives CATSRAIGVGNQPQHF.